This is a list of T cell receptor beta chains from one sample in a study of cytomegalovirus exposure and HLA in healthy donors. Libraries were prepared by immunoSEQ multiplex PCR; TCRdb keeps only in-frame clonotypes and omits some of them. The sample lists approximately 150,000 clones, about four fifths seen once, with under 6% in the top ten. The sequenced material came from PBMCs. The receptor set was obtained from a man aged 25-45 years in good health and CMV-seronegative. Each CDR3 is given with its conserved first and last residue. Each record gives: CDR3 DNA, CDR3 protein, clone size, D gene, J gene, V gene. A D gene is named only where the DNA matches it firmly. Expanded clones get a size class; other rows say once, few or many, or leave the size out.

CDR3 DNA: TGTGCCACCAGCAGAGAACAGAGCTCCTACAATGAGCAGTTCTTC
CDR3 protein: CATSREQSSYNEQFF
clone size: -
D gene: -
J gene: TRBJ2-1
V gene: TRBV15

CDR3 DNA: TGTGCCAGCAGTGTCCTATGGGGCGACACCGGGGAGCTGTTTTTT
CDR3 protein: CASSVLWGDTGELFF
clone size: -
D gene: -
J gene: TRBJ2-2
V gene: TRBV27

CDR3 DNA: TGTGCCAGCAGTGCTACCGGGACGGGACTTTACGAGCAGTACTTC
CDR3 protein: CASSATGTGLYEQYF
clone size: -
D gene: -
J gene: TRBJ2-7
V gene: TRBV6-5

CDR3 DNA: TGTGCCAGCCGCTACAGGGTCGGATACACCTTC
CDR3 protein: CASRYRVGYTF
clone size: -
D gene: -
J gene: TRBJ1-2
V gene: TRBV19

CDR3 DNA: TGCGCCAGCCAAAAAAGCGGCACAGATACGCAGTATTTT
CDR3 protein: CASQKSGTDTQYF
clone size: -
D gene: -
J gene: TRBJ2-3
V gene: TRBV5-1

CDR3 DNA: TGTGCCAGCAGTCCGACTAGAGATACGCAGTATTTT
CDR3 protein: CASSPTRDTQYF
clone size: -
D gene: -
J gene: TRBJ2-3
V gene: TRBV7-9

CDR3 DNA: TGTGCCAGCAGCTTGTTGGGGTCAGGGGGCAGGAATGAGCAGTTCTTC
CDR3 protein: CASSLLGSGGRNEQFF
clone size: -
D gene: TRBD1
J gene: TRBJ2-1
V gene: TRBV5-5

CDR3 DNA: TGTGCCAGCAGCCCCGAACGGGTAGGGGCCTACGAGCAGTACTTC
CDR3 protein: CASSPERVGAYEQYF
clone size: -
D gene: -
J gene: TRBJ2-7
V gene: TRBV7-2

CDR3 DNA: TGTGCCAGCAGTTCGGACAGGCGGAGAAACACCATATATTTT
CDR3 protein: CASSSDRRRNTIYF
clone size: -
D gene: TRBD1
J gene: TRBJ1-3
V gene: TRBV28

CDR3 DNA: TGTGCCAGCAGGAGGGGGGGGACGGCCTACGAGCAGTACTTC
CDR3 protein: CASRRGGTAYEQYF
clone size: -
D gene: -
J gene: TRBJ2-7
V gene: TRBV28

CDR3 DNA: TGTGCCTGGAGTTACCAGGGGAACACTGAAGCTTTCTTT
CDR3 protein: CAWSYQGNTEAFF
clone size: -
D gene: -
J gene: TRBJ1-1
V gene: TRBV30

CDR3 DNA: TGTGCCAGCAGTGAATTCTTCAGGGTGGTCTCTCAGCCCCAGCATTTT
CDR3 protein: CASSEFFRVVSQPQHF
clone size: -
D gene: -
J gene: TRBJ1-5
V gene: TRBV6-1

CDR3 DNA: TGTGCCGGACATAGGAAGGGGGCCGGTTCGGACTATGGCTACACCTTC
CDR3 protein: CAGHRKGAGSDYGYTF
clone size: -
D gene: TRBD1
J gene: TRBJ1-2
V gene: TRBV5-6

CDR3 DNA: TGTGCCAGCAGCCACACGCAGGGCATGAACACTGAAGCTTTCTTT
CDR3 protein: CASSHTQGMNTEAFF
clone size: -
D gene: -
J gene: TRBJ1-1
V gene: TRBV5-4

CDR3 DNA: TGCGCCAGCAGCCATTCAGGGGTCTCCTATAATTCACCCCTCCACTTT
CDR3 protein: CASSHSGVSYNSPLHF
clone size: -
D gene: -
J gene: TRBJ1-6
V gene: TRBV5-1

CDR3 DNA: TGTGCCAGCCGACTGGGACTAGCGGGGGTTTCCCACAGAAACAATGAGCAGTTCTTC
CDR3 protein: CASRLGLAGVSHRNNEQFF
clone size: once
D gene: TRBD2
J gene: TRBJ2-1
V gene: TRBV7-6

CDR3 DNA: TGTGCCAGCCTCTCCCCGGGTTCCAATGGCTACACCTTC
CDR3 protein: CASLSPGSNGYTF
clone size: -
D gene: -
J gene: TRBJ1-2
V gene: TRBV6-5

CDR3 DNA: TGTGCCAGCAGCCCCTCACAGGGCCCCCGCTACGAGCAGTACTTC
CDR3 protein: CASSPSQGPRYEQYF
clone size: -
D gene: -
J gene: TRBJ2-7
V gene: TRBV7-2

CDR3 DNA: TGTGCCAGCAGTTTAGCGGGACAGGGGAACACCGGGGAGCTGTTTTTT
CDR3 protein: CASSLAGQGNTGELFF
clone size: -
D gene: TRBD1
J gene: TRBJ2-2
V gene: TRBV27

CDR3 DNA: TGTGCCAGCAGCTTAGGTTTAGGGGATAAACTGTTTTTT
CDR3 protein: CASSLGLGDKLFF
clone size: -
D gene: -
J gene: TRBJ1-4
V gene: TRBV7-2

CDR3 DNA: TGTGCCAGCAGTTACTCGGGGAGGAGCACTGAAGCTTTCTTT
CDR3 protein: CASSYSGRSTEAFF
clone size: -
D gene: -
J gene: TRBJ1-1
V gene: TRBV6-6

CDR3 DNA: TGTGCCAGCAGCTTGGCCGAGGGTTCTGAAGCTTTCTTT
CDR3 protein: CASSLAEGSEAFF
clone size: -
D gene: -
J gene: TRBJ1-1
V gene: TRBV5-6

CDR3 DNA: TGCGCCAGCAGCGAAGCGGGGGGGGTTGGAGAGACCCAGTACTTC
CDR3 protein: CASSEAGGVGETQYF
clone size: -
D gene: TRBD2
J gene: TRBJ2-5
V gene: TRBV5-1

CDR3 DNA: TGCAGTGTCCGAGGCAGAGTCATGAACACTGAAGCTTTCTTT
CDR3 protein: CSVRGRVMNTEAFF
clone size: -
D gene: -
J gene: TRBJ1-1
V gene: TRBV29-1

CDR3 DNA: TGTTCCAGCAGCTTATCTTCGTACGAGCAGTACTTC
CDR3 protein: CSSSLSSYEQYF
clone size: -
D gene: -
J gene: TRBJ2-7
V gene: TRBV7-9